The 25 T cell receptor beta chains below all came from one sample that was sequenced in a study of blood T cell repertoires in COVID-19 (dated by TCRdb to 2020 to 2021). Libraries were prepared through the immunoSEQ multiplex PCR assay. TCRdb obtained this table from immuneACCESS and retained in-frame rearrangements with V and J assigned. These tables miss some clones; where compared with another copy, unresolved V genes account for less than half of the shortfall, and the remainder is unexplained. In all, the sample holds about 230,000 clones, and roughly 84% of those were seen once. Approximately 2.4% of the sample goes to the ten largest clones. The specimen was peripheral blood. These receptors were obtained from a man aged 40-55 years who had recovered from COVID-19.

The chain joins TRBV19 to TRBJ1-2, with 7 bases lining up with TRBD1. The CDR3 contains 14 residues. V dropped 7 bases and J dropped 4; count of bases not matched to a gene: 9. CDR1 and CDR2 (germline): LNHDA, SQIVND (reference sequence). In DNA form, the CDR3 reads TGTGCCAGTACCCCAACGACAGGGCGCTATGGCTACACCTTC. Translating gives CASTPTTGRYGYTF.

The chain couples TRBV4-3 to TRBJ1-2; possibly TRBD1 for D (5 bases). This CDR3 has 15 amino acids. V was trimmed by 5 bases and J by 1 base, leaving 14 bases between them. Germline values: CDR1 LGHNA, CDR2 YSLEER. CDR3 residues: CASSYQTASNYGYTF. The CDR3, as DNA: TGCGCCAGCAGCTACCAGACAGCGAGTAACTATGGCTACACCTTC.

On this clone: The sample holds other DNA sequences that translate to the same CDR3. V is TRBV7-6 and J is TRBJ1-6; D is possibly TRBD1 (5 bases). V was clipped by 2 bases and J by 6 bases, with 8 bases between them. Germline V gene sequence: CDR1 SGHVS, CDR2 FNYEAQ. The CDR3 consists of 14 residues. The CDR3 DNA is TGTGCCAGCAGCTTATCCGGGGGTAATTCACCCCTCCACTTT. Protein: CASSLSGGNSPLHF.

V gene TRBV21-1 combines with J gene TRBJ2-3; the D call in the table, TRBD1, was not verified against the DNA. TRBV21-1 is assigned pseudogene status. CDR3 length: 14 amino acids. The CDR3 nucleotides read TGTGCCAGCAGTTTGAGGGGGAGCACAGATACGCAGTATTTT. Its protein product is CASSLRGSTDTQYF.

The chain has TRBV4-3 and TRBJ2-7, with TRBD2 matching over 10 bases. In germline, CDR1 is LGHNA, CDR2 YSLEER. This CDR3 spans 17 amino acids. Trimming removed 0 bases from V and 1 base from J; junction bases left unmatched: 6. CDR3 loop: CASSQDSLAGVSYEQYF. The CDR3 DNA reads TGCGCCAGCAGCCAAGATTCCCTAGCGGGAGTATCCTACGAGCAGTACTTC.

This chain uses TRBV11-3 with TRBJ2-5; 8 nucleotides line up with TRBD2. The J segment lost 5 bases and the V segment lost 4 bases, leaving 9 bases of the junction unmatched. The CDR3 is 15 residues long. Germline CDR1 is SGHNT and CDR2 is YENEEA. The CDR3 DNA reads as TGTGCCAGCAGCTGGGCAGCGGGGGCGGGGGAGACCCAGTACTTC. Translated, it gives CASSWAAGAGETQYF.

A single count supports this clone. The rearrangement joins TRBV2 to TRBJ2-2, with D possibly TRBD1 on 5 matching bases. The CDR3 contains 13 residues. Trimming left V 6 bases short and J 6 bases short, with 11 bases between. Germline V lookup: CDR1 SNHLY, CDR2 FYNNEI. The CDR3 loop reads CASSVTRAGELFF. In DNA form, the CDR3 reads TGTGCCAGCAGCGTTACCAGGGCCGGGGAGCTGTTTTTT.

The chain combines TRBV5-4 with TRBJ2-2; 8 bases fit TRBD1. V dropped 2 bases and J dropped 4; count of bases not matched to a gene: 13. The CDR3 runs to 18 residues. The germline CDR1 and CDR2 sequences are SGHNT and YYREEE (reference sequence). CDR3 nucleotide sequence: TGTGCCAGCAGCTTTGACAGGGGAGAGTGGGGCACCACCGGGGAGCTGTTTTTT. Its translation is CASSFDRGEWGTTGELFF.

This clone turned up a few times. The chain uses TRBV9 and TRBJ1-5, with 7 bases lining up with TRBD1. Germline assignment: CDR1 SGDLS and CDR2 YYNGEE. There are 14 residues in the CDR3. V was clipped by 3 bases and J by 5 bases; unmatched bases: 5. The CDR3 sequence is CASSAGQRDQPQHF. CDR3 nucleotides: TGTGCCAGCAGCGCGGGACAGAGGGATCAGCCCCAGCATTTT.

The V call is TRBV7-9, the J call TRBJ2-1; 14 nucleotides agree with TRBD2. The CDR3 has 17 amino acids. Trimming took 4 bases from V and 7 from J; bases not matched to a gene: 9. Germline V gene sequence: CDR1 SEHNR, CDR2 FQNEAQ (reference sequence). The CDR3 loop is CASSSSGTSGRRNEQFF. The CDR3 DNA reads as TGTGCCAGCAGCTCCTCCGGGACTAGCGGGAGAAGGAATGAGCAGTTCTTC.

V is TRBV7-8 and J is TRBJ2-5; D gene uncertain. Trimming removed 6 bases at V and 0 bases at J, with 8 bases between. The CDR3 has 13 residues. In germline, CDR1 is SGHVS, CDR2 FQNEAQ. The CDR3 region is CASSRHNQETQYF. DNA for the CDR3: TGTGCCAGCAGTAGACATAACCAAGAGACCCAGTACTTC.

The chain recombines TRBV2 with TRBJ2-7; 7 nucleotides agree with TRBD1. Trimming cost V 10 bases and J 1 base; bases outside gene matches: 10. This CDR3 is built from 14 residues. Germline V CDR1 and CDR2: SNHLY, FYNNEI. The CDR3 DNA is TGTGCCAACCAACCGGGACAGCGATCCTACGAGCAGTACTTC. The encoded protein is CANQPGQRSYEQYF.

The gene calls are TRBV4-1 and TRBJ1-2; possibly TRBD1 for D (6 bases). CDR1 MGHRA and CDR2 YSYEKL come from the germline V gene. The V end was cut by 3 bases, the J end by 1 base, with 12 bases between. The CDR3 runs to 15 residues. CDR3 residues: CASSQYRDSNYGYTF. The DNA for the CDR3 is TGCGCCAGCAGCCAGTACAGGGATAGTAACTATGGCTACACCTTC.

The rearrangement joins TRBV2 to TRBJ2-5, with D hard to call. Per germline, CDR1 SNHLY and CDR2 FYNNEI. V lost 4 bases and J lost 2, with 8 bases in between. This CDR3 has 13 residues. The CDR3 coding sequence is TGTGCCAGCAGTGGGGCCAGACAAGAGACCCAGTACTTC. Protein product: CASSGARQETQYF. Variable domain in full (rest from reference TRBV2 and TRBJ2-5): EPEVTQTPSHQVTQMGQEVILRCVPISNHLYFYWYRQILGQKVEFLVSFYNNEISEKSEIFDDQFSVERPDGSNFTLKIRSTKLEDSAMYFCASSGARQETQYFGPGTRLLVL.

The chain is built from TRBV24-1 and TRBJ2-1; 8 nucleotides align to TRBD2. Germline lookup yields CDR1 KGHDR and CDR2 SFDVKD. V trimming: 4 bases; J trimming: 3 bases; junction bases outside the gene matches: 7. CDR3 size: 16 residues. CDR3 region: CATSDRSGSHYNEQFF. CDR3 DNA: TGTGCCACCAGTGACCGAAGCGGGAGCCACTACAATGAGCAGTTCTTC.

The chain links TRBV7-2 to TRBJ2-3, with 8 bases that match TRBD1. The CDR3 loop spans 15 amino acids. V gave up 6 bases and J gave up 0 bases; unmatched junction bases: 5. Germline V CDR1 and CDR2: SGHTA, FQGNSA. CDR3 amino acids: CASRVQGGSTDTQYF. CDR3 DNA sequence: TGTGCCAGCAGGGTACAGGGGGGAAGCACAGATACGCAGTATTTT.

The CDR3 reads CARTPGQRSPANEQFF. CDR3 sequence (DNA): TGCGCCAGAACTCCGGGACAGCGTTCCCCAGCTAATGAGCAGTTCTTC. This sequence joins TRBV10-1 and TRBJ2-1; 7 bases are a match to TRBD1. CDR1 is WNHNN, CDR2 SYGVQD, per germline (reference sequence). The CDR3 has 16 residues. After removal of 9 bases from V and 7 bases from J, the junction contained 18 bases not matched to a gene.

The CDR3 nucleotides read TGTGCCTGGAGTCCGCCAGGGGGCAACCCGGCCTTGGCCAAAAACATTCAGTACTTC. Its protein is CAWSPPGGNPALAKNIQYF. This sequence joins TRBV30 and TRBJ2-4; 8 positions match TRBD1. CDR3 size: 19 residues. V was pared by 2 bases and J by 1 base, with 16 bases of the junction left unmatched. Looked up from germline, CDR1 is GTSNPN and CDR2 is SVGIG (reference sequence).

The rearrangement links TRBV18 to TRBJ2-5; D perhaps matches TRBD2 (5 bases). Trimming took off 2 bases at V and 5 bases at J, with 9 bases between the two ends. The CDR3 is 13 residues long. Germline V gene data show CDR1 as KGHSH and CDR2 as LQKENI. The CDR3 spells CASSPASRETQYF. CDR3 bases: TGTGCCAGCTCACCAGCTAGCCGGGAGACCCAGTACTTC.

On this clone: Germline is not matched at one junction end, which may reflect a read error. Different DNA sequences within this sample yield the same CDR3. This chain connects TRBV19 to TRBJ2-7; unclear D gene. CDR1 and CDR2 (germline): LNHDA, SQIVND (reference sequence). The length of the CDR3 is 14 residues. This CDR3 reads CASSDRSSSYEQYF. As DNA, the CDR3 is TGTGCTAGTAGTGATCGCTCTAGCTCCTACGAGCAGTACTTC.

V and J are TRBV28 and TRBJ1-4; 11 bases line up with TRBD1. Looked up from germline, CDR1 is MDHEN and CDR2 is SYDVKM. The CDR3 length is 15 residues. The J segment lost 10 bases and the V segment lost 5 bases, leaving 9 bases of the junction unmatched. The CDR3 protein is CASSHPGQGVGKLFF. The CDR3 DNA reads as TGTGCCAGCAGTCACCCGGGACAGGGGGTAGGAAAACTGTTTTTT.

The chain carries TRBV19 and TRBJ2-1; 10 positions match TRBD2. The CDR3 is 15 amino acids. V lost 3 bases and J lost 2; bases outside the gene matches: 1. Germline loops: CDR1 LNHDA, CDR2 SQIVND (reference sequence). CDR3 in DNA: TGTGCCAGTAGTATCGGGACTAGCGCCTACAATGAGCAGTTCTTC. This translates into CASSIGTSAYNEQFF.

This clone was seen only a few times. The rearrangement links TRBV30 to TRBJ1-6; D perhaps matches TRBD1 (6 bases). The CDR3 covers 12 residues. V was cut by 1 base and J by 18 bases, with 16 bases left in between. Germline V gene data show CDR1 as GTSNPN and CDR2 as SVGIG (reference sequence). In DNA form, the CDR3 reads TGTGCCTGGAGTGACAGGGAAGAGATTACCCACTTT. This codes for CAWSDREEITHF.

This chain joins TRBV5-1 and TRBJ2-7; 10 bases are shared with TRBD2. This CDR3 contains 14 residues. The V segment lost 0 bases and the J segment 4 bases; nucleotides outside the gene matches: 1. Germline CDR1 reads SGHRS; CDR2 reads YFSETQ. In DNA form, the CDR3 reads TGCGCCAGCAGCTTGGCGACTAGCGGGTACGAGCAGTACTTC. Translation gives CASSLATSGYEQYF.

The rearrangement joins TRBV6-6 to TRBJ2-5, with a possible D match to TRBD1 (6 bases). The germline V gene has CDR1 MNHNY and CDR2 SVGAGI (reference sequence). The V and J ends lost 4 bases and 9 bases respectively, with 18 bases between them. There are 14 residues in the CDR3. This CDR3 reads CASSLLTGPQAQYF. The CDR3 DNA follows: TGTGCCAGCAGTTTACTCACAGGGCCTCAGGCCCAGTACTTC.